One and the same sample provided the 31 T cell receptor beta chains below, sequenced in a study of glioma-infiltrating T cells. TCR alpha and beta CDR3 regions were amplified from RNA using iRepertoire nested multiplex PCR. TCRdb redid the calling of the multiplex PCR reads with MiXCR, one entry per CDR3 protein. In the table there are 44,000 or so distinct CDR3 sequences, about 20% of which are singletons. Material: glioma tissue, nonneoplastic brain tissue, or PBMCs (not recorded which). These TCRs come from a human donor with low-grade glioma or glioblastoma, undergoing nonglioma brain surgery, or in good health (not recorded which).

Ten or more counts support this clonotype. The chain recombines TRBV27 with TRBJ1-5; D is uncertain. V lost 2 bases, J lost 7 bases, and 24 bases lay in between. Germline V CDR1 and CDR2: MNHEY, SMNVEV (reference sequence). The CDR3 has 18 amino acids. The CDR3 spells CASSLNPNKVRLGQPQHF. CDR3 DNA sequence: TGTGCCAGCAGTTTAAACCCGAATAAGGTCAGGTTGGGCCAGCCCCAGCATTTT.

This clonotype was seen ten or more times. This sequence joins TRBV3-1 and TRBJ1-5; 11 positions agree with TRBD1. Trimming took 2 bases from V and 4 from J; bases not matched to a gene: 16. CDR3 length: 20 amino acids. CDR1 is LGHDT, CDR2 YNNKEL, per germline (reference sequence). The CDR3 nucleotides are TGTGCCAGCAGCCAAAAGGTAGGCCTCGGGACAGGGGGTCCAAATCAGCCCCAGCATTTT. Translating gives CASSQKVGLGTGGPNQPQHF.

Details on this clonotype: Mismatch with germline at one junction end may stem from a read error. The chain couples TRBV20-1 to TRBJ2-5, with 14 bases lining up with TRBD2. CDR1 and CDR2 (germline): DFQATT, SNEGSKA (reference sequence). The CDR3 has 15 residues. This CDR3 is CSARGLAGGPKTQYF. The DNA of the CDR3 is TGCAGTGCTAGAGGACTAGCGGGGGGGCCGAAGACTCAGTACTTC.

This clonotype was observed many times. V and J are TRBV7-9 and TRBJ2-1; 10 bases align to TRBD2. Per germline, CDR1 SEHNR and CDR2 FQNEAQ (reference sequence). V shed 5 bases, J shed 5 bases, and the junction held 12 bases outside the gene matches. The CDR3 covers 17 residues. Here the CDR3 reads CASSIPLGAGGNNEQFF. For the CDR3, the DNA is TGTGCCAGCAGCATACCGTTAGGAGCGGGAGGGAACAATGAGCAGTTCTTC.

This clonotype was observed many times. The chain joins TRBV12-3 or TRBV12-4 to TRBJ2-1, with TRBD1 matching over 9 bases. This CDR3 has 15 amino acids. Trimming cost V 6 bases and J 6 bases; bases outside gene matches: 9. CDR3 DNA sequence: TGTGCCAGCAGCTTCGGGACAGGGAGAAGCAATGAGCAGTTCTTC. It translates to CASSFGTGRSNEQFF.

This clonotype was detected many times. The genes are TRBV6-2 or TRBV6-3 and TRBJ2-3; D unresolved. From germline, CDR1 is MNHEY and CDR2 SVGEGT. Trimming left V 2 bases short and J 4 bases short, with 4 bases between. CDR3 length: 12 residues. This CDR3 is CASSYTADTQYF. For the CDR3, the DNA is TGTGCCAGCAGTTACACCGCAGATACGCAGTATTTT.

Concerning this clonotype: Since a much larger clone is just one base distant, this may be a read error. The V gene is TRBV12-3 or TRBV12-4, the J gene TRBJ1-3, with 8 bases fitting TRBD1. The CDR3 covers 15 residues. The CDR3 coding sequence is TGTGCCAGGAGTTCGTCGACAGGGGCAGGAAACACCATATATTTT. Protein: CARSSSTGAGNTIYF.

With regard to this clonotype: A much larger clone lies one base from this, so it may be a read error. This chain joins TRBV12-3 or TRBV12-4 and TRBJ1-2, with D maybe TRBD1 (5 bases). V was clipped by 5 bases and J by 1 base, with 17 bases between them. CDR3 length: 16 residues. The CDR3 nucleotides read TGTGCCAGCAGTCCCGACTGGTCGGGGGGTAACTATGGCTACACCTTC. As protein: CASSPDWSGGNYGYTF.

This clonotype appeared many times. The J gene is TRBJ1-1, the V gene TRBV11-3; unclear D gene. Looked up from germline, CDR1 is SGHNT and CDR2 is YENEEA. With 3 bases removed from V and 1 base from J, the gap between germline ends came to 6 bases. The CDR3 contains 13 residues. CDR3 sequence reads: CASSFRGNTEAFF. The CDR3 DNA sequence: TGTGCCAGCAGCTTCCGGGGGAACACTGAAGCTTTCTTT. Full variable domain (rest looked up from reference TRBV11-3 and TRBJ1-1): EAGVVQSPRYKIIEKKQPVAFWCNPISGHNTLYWYLQNLGQGPELLIRYENEEAVDDSQLPKDRFSAERLKGVDSTLKIQPAELGDSAVYLCASSFRGNTEAFFGQGTRLTVV.

This clonotype has at least ten counts. CDR3 nucleotide sequence: TGCGCCAGCAGCCATCATGCTGGGACTAGCCACCAAGAGACCCAGTACTTC. Its protein is CASSHHAGTSHQETQYF. The V call is TRBV4-1, the J call TRBJ2-5, with 9 bases fitting TRBD2. V gave up 3 bases and J gave up 0 bases; unmatched junction bases: 8. This CDR3 spans 17 amino acids. The germline CDR1 and CDR2 sequences are MGHRA and YSYEKL.

This chain links TRBV2 with TRBJ1-5; 7 nucleotides agree with TRBD1. CDR1 is SNHLY, CDR2 FYNNEI, per germline. The V segment lost 6 bases and the J segment 16 bases; nucleotides outside the gene matches: 18. The CDR3 is made up of 14 amino acids. In nucleotides, the CDR3 is TGTGCCAGCAGAGACAGGGCCACTCATCAGCCACAACATTTT. It translates to CASRDRATHQPQHF.

This clonotype was seen at least ten times. The chain employs TRBV7-9 and TRBJ1-1; 9 nucleotides agree with TRBD1. The CDR3 is made up of 18 amino acids. Germline V gene sequence: CDR1 SEHNR, CDR2 FQNEAQ (reference sequence). J was trimmed by 2 bases and V by 5 bases; bases with no gene match: 15. CDR3 DNA sequence: TGTGCCAGCAGCCCTAAGGACCGGGACAGGGAGAGAAACACTGAAGCTTTCTTT. Protein product: CASSPKDRDRERNTEAFF.

This clonotype has a count of ten or more. The rearrangement uses TRBV6-1 and TRBJ1-4; 7 bases agree with TRBD1. Germline V gives CDR1 MNHNS, CDR2 SASEGT. V lost 4 bases, J lost 11 bases, and 13 bases stayed unmatched. The CDR3 runs to 15 residues. CDR3 nucleotides: TGTGCCAGCAGTGTAATGGGACAGACGATAGGGAAACTGTTTTTT. Translated, it gives CASSVMGQTIGKLFF.

This clonotype has a count of ten or more. The chain joins TRBV6-1 to TRBJ2-1, with 10 bases that match TRBD2. Germline values: CDR1 MNHNS, CDR2 SASEGT. CDR3 length equals 15 residues. J was trimmed by 7 bases and V by 6 bases; bases with no gene match: 9. CDR3 DNA: TGTGCCAGCAGCCAACCTAGCGGGAGATTGAATGAGCAGTTCTTC. Encoded protein: CASSQPSGRLNEQFF.

This clonotype is medium-sized in the sample. The chain carries TRBV6-1 and TRBJ2-1; 9 bases line up with TRBD1. The CDR3 is made up of 12 amino acids. Germline values: CDR1 MNHNS, CDR2 SASEGT. After removal of 5 bases from V and 12 bases from J, the junction contained 5 bases not matched to a gene. The CDR3 is CASSNRGRGQFF. CDR3 DNA: TGTGCCAGCAGTAACAGGGGGCGCGGGCAGTTCTTC.

Of note for this clonotype: A read error may be the cause here, since a much bigger clone is one base away. The chain joins TRBV7-9 to TRBJ1-5, with no clear D. Trimming stripped 1 base from V and 9 bases from J, with 16 bases between. CDR3 size: 15 residues. Germline V gene data show CDR1 as SEHNR and CDR2 as FQNEAQ (reference sequence). The CDR3 DNA is TGTGCCAGCAGCTTAGGAGGAGGGAGCGACGGGCCCCAGCATTTT. Translating gives CASSLGGGSDGPQHF. Full variable domain (missing parts from reference TRBV7-9 and TRBJ1-5): DTGVSQNPRHKITKRGQNVTFRCDPISEHNRLYWYRQTLGQGPEFLTYFQNEAQLEKSRLLSDRFSAERPKGSFSTLEIQRTEQGDSAMYLCASSLGGGSDGPQHFGDGTRLSIL.

To note about this clonotype: The junction departs from the called germline gene at one end, perhaps through a read error. The chain uses TRBV20-1 and TRBJ1-1, with D possibly matching TRBD1 (5 bases). CDR1 and CDR2 (germline): DFQATT, SNEGSKA (reference sequence). The CDR3 length is 12 residues. The CDR3 is CSTTGTSTGAFF. The CDR3 DNA follows: TGCAGTACCACAGGCACATCCACTGGAGCTTTCTTT.

This clonotype was found many times. V gene TRBV6-1 combines with J gene TRBJ2-1; TRBD1 matches 11 bases. V lost 4 bases and J lost 8; bases outside the gene matches: 7. The CDR3 is 15 residues long. Looked up from germline, CDR1 is MNHNS and CDR2 is SASEGT. DNA for the CDR3: TGTGCCAGCAGTGCCGGGACAGGGGGTTATGATGAGCAGTTCTTC. It translates to CASSAGTGGYDEQFF.

This clonotype came up a few times. This chain uses TRBV29-1 with TRBJ2-7; D is unresolved. This CDR3 is built from 11 residues. Germline V gene data show CDR1 as SQVTM and CDR2 as ANQGSEA. Trimming pared 2 bases from V and 4 bases from J, leaving 6 bases between. CDR3 nucleotides: TGCAGCGTTGAATCGGGTTACGAGCAGTACTTC. Protein product: CSVESGYEQYF.

On this clonotype: A much larger clone lies a single base off, so this may be a read error. This chain joins TRBV14 and TRBJ2-1, with D unresolved. V was shortened by 8 bases and J by 0 bases, with 8 bases between the two germline ends. The CDR3 runs to 13 residues. Germline-derived CDR1 and CDR2 are SGHDN and FVKESK. The CDR3 here is CASGYSSYNEQFF. The CDR3 nucleotides are TGTGCCAGCGGCTATAGCTCCTACAATGAGCAGTTCTTC.

The sample holds a few counts of this clonotype. One base away lies a much larger clone, so this may be a sequencing read error. The chain uses TRBV28 and TRBJ2-7; D is undetermined. CDR3 length equals 13 residues. Germline CDR1 and CDR2: MDHEN and SYDVKM. CDR3 amino acids: CASSPRPSYEQHF. In DNA, the CDR3 is TGTGCCAGCAGCCCGAGACCGAGCTACGAGCAGCACTTC. Full variable domain (rest looked up from reference TRBV28 and TRBJ2-7): DVKVTQSSRYLVKRTGEKVFLECVQDMDHENMFWYRQDPGLGLRLIYFSYDVKMKEKGDIPEGYSVSREKKERFSLILESASTNQTSMYLCASSPRPSYEQHFGPGTRLTVT.

This clonotype was detected ten times or more. The genes are TRBV2 and TRBJ2-3; no reliable D call. Per the germline V gene, CDR1 is SNHLY and CDR2 is FYNNEI. The CDR3 has 11 amino acids. V dropped 4 bases and J dropped 6 bases, with 5 bases sitting between them. The CDR3 DNA sequence: TGTGCCAGCAGTGGGGCGGATACGCAGTATTTT. The encoded protein is CASSGADTQYF.

Many counts were recorded for this clonotype. The chain has TRBV24-1 and TRBJ1-2; D gene uncertain. This CDR3 contains 12 residues. The germline V gene has CDR1 KGHDR and CDR2 SFDVKD. Deletions cut 0 bases from V and 5 bases from J, with 3 bases between. The CDR3 DNA is TGTGCCACCAGTGATTTGGGATATGGCTACACCTTC. Its protein product is CATSDLGYGYTF.

This clonotype was recorded at least ten times. The chain has TRBV4-1 and TRBJ2-1, with D unresolved. Germline V gene data show CDR1 as MGHRA and CDR2 as YSYEKL. The ends were cut back, 0 bases at V and 1 base at J, with 4 bases in the middle. The CDR3 is 14 amino acids. The CDR3 bases are TGCGCCAGCAGCCAAGATGGGTCCTACAATGAGCAGTTCTTC. Translating it yields CASSQDGSYNEQFF.

At least ten counts were recorded for this clonotype. The chain joins TRBV4-2 to TRBJ2-3, with 8 bases that match TRBD2. J was trimmed by 4 bases and V by 2 bases; bases with no gene match: 5. The CDR3 totals 15 residues. Germline V gene lookup returns CDR1 LGHNA and CDR2 YNFKEQ. The CDR3 loop is CASSQQREPADTQYF. The CDR3 DNA follows: TGTGCCAGCAGCCAACAGCGGGAGCCAGCAGATACGCAGTATTTT.

This clonotype was recorded at least ten times. The V call is TRBV7-9, the J call TRBJ2-1; 8 nucleotides align to TRBD1. V shed 0 bases and J 4 bases; nucleotides not matched to a gene: 8. This CDR3 has 17 residues. Germline lookup yields CDR1 SEHNR and CDR2 FQNEAQ (reference sequence). The CDR3 here is CASSLAPDRAKYNEQFF. The CDR3 bases are TGTGCCAGCAGCTTAGCCCCGGACAGGGCAAAATACAATGAGCAGTTCTTC.

A note on this clonotype: As the CDR3 is not closed by the conserved phenylalanine or tryptophan, this likely results from a read error. This chain connects TRBV2 to TRBJ1-1; no clear D gene. The CDR3 length is 12 residues. Germline lookup yields CDR1 SNHLY and CDR2 FYNNEI. The CDR3 here is CASGLMNTKAFS. Written as DNA, the CDR3 is TGTGCCAGCGGCCTTATGAACACTAAAGCTTTCTCT.

Ten or more counts support this clonotype. CDR3 bases: TGTGCCAGCAGGATATCCTGGACCGGGGAGCTGTTTTTT. Translated: CASRISWTGELFF. The chain recombines TRBV28 with TRBJ2-2; D not certain. Germline loops: CDR1 MDHEN, CDR2 SYDVKM. V lost 6 bases and J lost 5, with 10 bases in between. The CDR3 runs to 13 residues.

This clonotype is medium-sized by share. The chain has TRBV6-1 and TRBJ2-3; D is possibly TRBD2 (5 bases). The germline V gene has CDR1 MNHNS and CDR2 SASEGT. The germline V and J ends were trimmed by 4 bases and 5 bases, with 10 bases remaining between them. CDR3 length equals 13 residues. Here the CDR3 DNA reads TGTGCCAGCAGTGCCTGGACTGGAGATACGCAGTATTTT. It yields the protein CASSAWTGDTQYF.

This clonotype was seen at least ten times. The chain links TRBV7-2 to TRBJ2-1; TRBD2 matches 11 bases. V trimming: 1 base; J trimming: 5 bases; junction bases outside the gene matches: 10. CDR1 SGHTA and CDR2 FQGNSA come from the germline V gene. The CDR3 totals 18 residues. The CDR3 DNA reads as TGTGCCAGCAGCTTAGACCATCCGACTAGCGGGGCACACAATGAGCAGTTCTTC. It specifies CASSLDHPTSGAHNEQFF.

The sample holds many counts of this clonotype. The V and J genes are TRBV20-1 and TRBJ1-2, with no clear D. The germline V gene has CDR1 DFQATT and CDR2 SNEGSKA (reference sequence). V lost 6 bases and J 3 bases, leaving 11 bases between the germline ends. CDR3 length equals 12 residues. CDR3 loop: CSAEDGDYGYTF. CDR3 in DNA: TGCAGTGCCGAGGACGGAGACTATGGCTACACCTTC.